These T cell receptor beta chains were read from a single sample in a study of OX40 agonist ivuxolimab in advanced cancers. Data came from immunoSEQ multiplex PCR; TCRdb stores just in-frame clones and leaves some out. The top ten hold 50% of the sample, which has about 19,000 clones, about 89% seen once. The sample here was CD4+ or CD8+ T cells sorted from blood, taken in a trial of the OX40 agonist ivuxolimab. These receptors originate from an adult with an advanced solid tumor such as melanoma, head and neck, liver or kidney cancer. CDR3s include the opening cysteine and the closing phenylalanine or tryptophan. A D gene is named only where the DNA matches it firmly. A row's size may be missing; if present it is once, few, many or a size class.

v_gene	j_gene	d_gene	abundance	CDR3nt	CDR3aa
TRBV2	TRBJ1-1	-	-	TGTGCCAGCAGTGAAGGAGAACTTGAGCTTGAAGCTTTCTTT	CASSEGELELEAFF
TRBV7-8	TRBJ2-7	-	-	TGTGCCAGCAGCTTAACCGGGGGCCCCAGCGACGAGCAGTACTTC	CASSLTGGPSDEQYF
TRBV9	TRBJ2-3	-	once	TGTGCCAGCAGCGTAGAAGGGTTTGATACGCAGTATTTT	CASSVEGFDTQYF
TRBV19	TRBJ1-1	-	-	TGTGCCAGTAAAGCGGGTGTCACTGAAGCTTTCTTT	CASKAGVTEAFF
TRBV28	TRBJ1-4	-	-	TGTGCCAGCAGTTTATCCGAATTAGAAAAACTGTTTTTT	CASSLSELEKLFF
TRBV7-9	TRBJ2-7	TRBD1	once	TGTGCCAGCAGCGCAACAGGACAGGGGAAAGCCTACGAGCAGTACTTC	CASSATGQGKAYEQYF
TRBV19	TRBJ1-5	-	-	TGTGCCAGTCGTTTCAGCAATCAGCCCCAGCATTTT	CASRFSNQPQHF
TRBV19	TRBJ2-1	-	-	TGTGCCAGTAGTATCGTGACTGCCAGCAGCTCCTACAATGAGCAGTTCTTC	CASSIVTASSSYNEQFF
TRBV4-2	TRBJ2-1	TRBD1	-	TGTGCCAGCAGCCAGAACGGACCGGGACAGTTCTACAATGAGCAGTTCTTC	CASSQNGPGQFYNEQFF
TRBV7-9	TRBJ1-1	-	-	TGTGCCAGCAGCTTAGTTAATGGGCGGAACACTGAAGCTTTCTTT	CASSLVNGRNTEAFF
TRBV11-3	TRBJ1-1	-	-	TGTGCCAGCAGCTTAGATCGGGGCAGACGGAACACTGAAGCTTTCTTT	CASSLDRGRRNTEAFF
TRBV28	TRBJ1-5	-	few	TGTGCCAGCAGCCAGGGTTTCGGCAATCAGCCCCAGCATTTT	CASSQGFGNQPQHF
TRBV6-5	TRBJ2-7	TRBD1	-	TGTGCCAGCAGGGGACAGGGGCTCAACGAGCAGTACTTC	CASRGQGLNEQYF
TRBV20-1	TRBJ2-1	-	-	TGCATCAGCGCCCAGGGTGGTGAGCAGTTCTTC	CISAQGGEQFF
TRBV6-5	TRBJ2-7	-	-	TGTGCCAGCACCACCCGGGAGAGGGCCTACGAGCAGTACTTC	CASTTRERAYEQYF
TRBV29-1	TRBJ2-1	-	once	TGCAGCGTTGTTGGCAGTTACAATGAGCAGTTCTTC	CSVVGSYNEQFF
TRBV7-2	TRBJ1-3	-	-	TGTGCCAGCAGCTTAGGTCGCCAGGGAGTTATTGGAAACACCATATATTTT	CASSLGRQGVIGNTIYF
TRBV9	TRBJ1-2	-	-	TGTGCCAGCAGCCCCCCGTGGCAGGAAGATGGCTACACCTTC	CASSPPWQEDGYTF
TRBV27	TRBJ2-7	-	once	TGTGCCAGCAGTTTATCGGGCAGGCTCCCCTACTACGAGCAGTACTTC	CASSLSGRLPYYEQYF
TRBV6-6	TRBJ1-2	-	-	TGTGCCAGCAGGGACTATGGCTACACCTTC	CASRDYGYTF
TRBV27	TRBJ2-7	-	-	TGTGCCAGCAGCCACGGGACGGCACAGTACTTC	CASSHGTAQYF
TRBV5-4	TRBJ1-1	-	-	TGTGCCAGCAGCCCTGGAGAGAACACTGAAGCTTTCTTT	CASSPGENTEAFF
TRBV27	TRBJ2-7	TRBD2	-	TGTGCCAGCAGTCCTCGACTAGCGGGAGTCCCCAACGAGCAGTACTTC	CASSPRLAGVPNEQYF
TRBV19	TRBJ1-1	-	-	TGTGCCAGTATCGGGGGGGTGAACACTGAAGCTTTCTTT	CASIGGVNTEAFF
TRBV6-1	TRBJ2-1	-	-	TGTGCCAGCAAGGGGAATGAGCAGTTCTTC	CASKGNEQFF
TRBV5-1	TRBJ2-7	TRBD2	once	TGCGCCAGCAGCCCAGGTAGCGGGGGCTACGAGCAGTACTTC	CASSPGSGGYEQYF
TRBV7-9	TRBJ1-5	-	-	TGTGCCAGCAGCTTAGGAAAAGGTCAGCCCCAGCATTTT	CASSLGKGQPQHF
TRBV21-1	TRBJ2-7	-	-	TGTGCCAGCAGCAAAGACAACTACGAGCAGTACTTC	CASSKDNYEQYF
TRBV7-2	TRBJ2-2	TRBD2	-	TGTGCCAGCAGCCGGACTAGCGGGGGCACCGGGGAGCTGTTTTTT	CASSRTSGGTGELFF
TRBV4-3	TRBJ2-7	TRBD2	once	TGCGCCAGCAGCCAACATAGCGGGAGGGCCGGGTACGAGCAGTACTTC	CASSQHSGRAGYEQYF